This entry lists 10 T cell receptor beta chains sequenced from one sample in a study of T cells in Graves' hyperthyroidism and ophthalmopathy (dated by TCRdb to about 2019). Library creation used multiplex PCR. Sequencing used an Illumina HiSeq 2000. Amplification of TCR beta CDR3 regions was carried out from RNA transcripts. A first-round RT-PCR of the TCR CDR3 used the HTBI primer set with the Qiagen OneStep RT-PCR kit. Through fastp at Q25 and MiXCR, TCRdb rebuilt clones from the public reads, retaining in-frame beta chains. Entries are consolidated by CDR3 protein sequence, retaining the most common genes and DNA. Here the sample has approximately 200,000 distinct CDR3 sequences; about 16% occur a single time. The ten largest clones add up to about 45% of the sample. Material for sequencing was blood. These receptors were obtained from a man in his forties or fifties with Graves' hyperthyroidism.

The chain combines TRBV7-2 with TRBJ2-3; no clear D. CDR1 is SGHTA, CDR2 FQGNSA, per germline. V dropped 4 bases and J dropped 6 bases, with 17 bases sitting between them. CDR3 length: 15 amino acids. The CDR3 bases are TGTGCCAGCAGCTCCGAGACGATGGCATATGATACGCAGTATTTT. It specifies CASSSETMAYDTQYF.

This clonotype was found many times. The V gene is TRBV7-9, the J gene TRBJ2-1; D gene uncertain. Per germline, CDR1 SEHNR and CDR2 FQNEAQ (reference sequence). The length of the CDR3 is 15 residues. Trimming cost V 5 bases and J 3 bases, with 14 bases left between them. CDR3 nucleotide sequence: TGTGCCAGCAGCCCGCAGAGTTACGGCTACAATGAGCAGTTCTTC. Amino acids: CASSPQSYGYNEQFF. Looking up the rest from reference TRBV7-9 and TRBJ2-1 gives the full variable domain: DTGVSQNPRHKITKRGQNVTFRCDPISEHNRLYWYRQTLGQGPEFLTYFQNEAQLEKSRLLSDRFSAERPKGSFSTLEIQRTEQGDSAMYLCASSPQSYGYNEQFFGPGTRLTVL.

This clonotype was seen a handful of times. The chain couples TRBV19 to TRBJ1-4, with D possibly being TRBD1 (5 bases). V lost 7 bases, J lost 3 bases, and 18 bases lay in between. The CDR3 is made up of 16 amino acids. Germline loops: CDR1 LNHDA, CDR2 SQIVND (reference sequence). The CDR3 coding sequence is TGTGCCAGTACCTCTCAGGGATTCCCCTCTAATGAAAAACTGTTTTTT. Amino acids: CASTSQGFPSNEKLFF.

J is TRBJ2-6 and V is TRBV19, with D unclear. Germline CDR1 and CDR2: LNHDA and SQIVND (reference sequence). V shed 7 bases and J shed 0 bases, with 10 bases lying between them. This CDR3 contains 15 residues. CDR3 sequence (DNA): TGTGCCAGTACCTCCCGTAGCTCTGGGGCCAACGTCCTGACTTTC. It codes for CASTSRSSGANVLTF.

This clonotype was detected many times. V and J are TRBV7-9 and TRBJ1-2; TRBD1 is a possible D gene (5 bases). The CDR3 sequence is 13 residues long. The germline CDR1 and CDR2 sequences are SEHNR and FQNEAQ (reference sequence). Trimming took 5 bases from V and 6 from J, leaving 13 bases between them. CDR3 in amino acids: CASSRGGEDGYTF. The DNA of the CDR3 is TGTGCCAGCAGCCGCGGGGGTGAGGATGGCTACACCTTC.

Ten or more counts support this clonotype. This rearrangement joins TRBV12-3 or TRBV12-4 to TRBJ2-2, with a weak D call TRBD1 (5 bases). The CDR3 spans 14 residues. Trimming took off 0 bases at V and 4 bases at J, with 6 bases between the two ends. CDR3 nucleotides: TGTGCCAGCAGTTTAGCAGGGGTCACCGGGGAGCTGTTTTTT. Protein product: CASSLAGVTGELFF.

V and J are TRBV7-9 and TRBJ2-7; no clear D. This CDR3 is 13 amino acids long. Looked up from germline, CDR1 is SEHNR and CDR2 is FQNEAQ (reference sequence). Trimming left V 1 base short and J 5 bases short, with 9 bases between. The CDR3 DNA is TGTGCCAGCAGCTTAGAAGTAATCGACGAGCAGTACTTC. Translating gives CASSLEVIDEQYF.

Ten or more counts support this clonotype. The chain carries TRBV20-1 and TRBJ1-4; 7 bases fit TRBD1. V shed 3 bases and J 5 bases; nucleotides not matched to a gene: 6. This CDR3 contains 14 residues. Germline CDR1 DFQATT, CDR2 SNEGSKA (reference sequence). The CDR3 here is CSARDRRGNEKLFF. In nucleotides, the CDR3 is TGCAGTGCTAGGGACAGGAGGGGGAATGAAAAACTGTTTTTT.

This clonotype was detected many times. CDR3 DNA: TGTGCCAGCAGCGGGGGAATGGGTCAGGGCGGCTATGGCTACACCTTC. This gives the protein CASSGGMGQGGYGYTF. The chain joins TRBV2 to TRBJ1-2; weak D call: TRBD1 (5 bases). Germline V gives CDR1 SNHLY, CDR2 FYNNEI. The V end lost 6 bases, the J end lost 4 bases, and 21 bases lay between the germline ends. The CDR3 is 16 residues long.

This clonotype came up a few times. The CDR3, as DNA: TGTGCCAGCAGTTTAGCGCGCAGGCCCCTCTCTGGAAACACCATATATTTT. Protein product: CASSLARRPLSGNTIYF. The V call is TRBV12-3 or TRBV12-4, the J call TRBJ1-3; no clear D gene. The CDR3 has 17 residues. The V end lost 0 bases, the J end lost 0 bases, and 12 bases lay between the germline ends.